This T cell receptor (beta chain) was captured in a study of blood T cell repertoires in COVID-19. About the study: Material from acute and convalescent COVID-19 was sourced from the United States, Italy and Spain.

Germline V gives CDR1 SGHDT, CDR2 YYEEEE. Trimming took off 1 base at V and 1 base at J, with 12 bases between the two ends. The CDR3 is 16 amino acids. In the authors' methods: From reference gene primer amplification, estimates of nucleated cell counts were derived. The data were produced by immunoSEQ multiplex PCR, yet TCRdb's version contains in-frame clones alone and is incomplete. V and J calls and clone size are those listed in that table; D and trimming were worked out from the DNA. This sample has around 120,000 clones, with about 88% found just once. Sequencing was performed on peripheral blood. This TCR came from a man in his fifties or sixties with COVID-19, enrolled during active disease. V is TRBV5-6 and J is TRBJ2-1, with D possibly being TRBD2 (6 bases). The CDR3 region is CASSLSSVGSYNEQFF. The CDR3 DNA reads TGTGCCAGCAGCTTGTCTAGCGTAGGTTCCTACAATGAGCAGTTCTTC.